This T cell receptor beta chain was sequenced during a study of PD-L1 blockade in urothelial cancer. General study results and limits: Blood TCR clonality below the median before treatment was a predictor of better survival.

The CDR3 extends over 15 amino acids. The V gene end was trimmed by 3 bases and the J gene end by 0 bases; junction bases not matched to a gene: 4. Per the germline V gene, CDR1 is MNHNS and CDR2 is SASEGT. Clones were sequenced by immunoSEQ multiplex PCR, and TCRdb holds only the in-frame ones, with some missing. The table shows 45,000 to 60,000 clones, with nearly 85% occurring only once. Regarding this clone: No antigen is known for it.

This clonotype was obtained from a man between 40 and 49 years old with urothelial cancer. Sequences were derived from PBMCs, sampled around atezolizumab (anti-PD-L1) treatment. The chain uses TRBV6-1 and TRBJ2-7, with 8 positions matching TRBD2. CDR3 loop: CASSDPGGASYEQYF. The CDR3, as DNA: TGTGCCAGCAGTGATCCCGGGGGGGCCTCCTACGAGCAGTACTTC.